Sequencing of this T cell receptor beta chain was carried out in a study of beta chain features in type 1 diabetes. At the level of the study: On cell yields, gender and age, patients and healthy donors were similar. Study-level results: Sequencing from cDNA could over-represent high-TCR-expressing cells. All four CD4+ subsets from Type 1 diabetes patients carried moderately but significantly shorter TCRB CDR3s.

CDR3 length equals 14 residues. Germline CDR1 reads GTSNPN; CDR2 reads SVGIG (reference sequence). Trimming left V 0 bases short and J 11 bases short, with 17 bases between. Using CD45RO/CCR7/CD25/CD127/CD95/CD27, CD4+ naive, central memory, regulatory and stem cell-like memory cells were sorted. The isolated RNA, all of it, was reverse transcribed, so expressed TCRB transcripts were what got sequenced. Method: immunoSEQ multiplex PCR; TCRdb's copy keeps in-frame clones and lacks some. The sample lists under 250,000 clones; roughly 30% were seen once. A note on this clone: Its antigen is not identified.

The J gene is TRBJ2-1, the V gene TRBV30; weak D call: TRBD2 (6 bases). The clonotype was recovered from a man between 25 and 39 years old in good health. The sequencing sample was made of central memory CD4+ T cells from blood. The CDR3 DNA follows: TGTGCCTGGAGTGTGGGGGGAGGCCCCCGTAAGCAGTTCTTC. Translating gives CAWSVGGGPRKQFF. The full variable domain, with the rest looked up from reference TRBV30 and TRBJ2-1, is SQTIHQWPATLVQPVGSPLSLECTVEGTSNPNLYWYRQAAGRGLQLLFYSVGIGQISSEVPQNLSASRPQDRQFILSSKKLLLSDSGFYLCAWSVGGGPRKQFFGPGTRLTVL.